This T cell receptor beta chain was profiled in a study of T cell repertoires in cytomegalovirus infection. Turning to the study itself: Matching HLA type, along with CMV infection, was indicated by public TCR beta signatures.

The CDR3 totals 14 residues. V gave up 2 bases and J gave up 1 base, with 7 bases separating them. The germline V gene has CDR1 LGHNT and CDR2 FRNRAP. Overall study results and limits: CMV-specific TCR beta clonotypes restricted by HLA-C dominated the ex vivo response. The cumulative frequency of public TCR beta families identified carriers of CMV plus the relevant HLA.

TCRdb reanalysed the reads using MiXCR and keeps one entry per CDR3 protein. The table includes fewer than 650,000 distinct CDR3 sequences, approximately 40% detected once. This clonotype was seen a few times. Its antigen is unknown. V is TRBV12-5 and J is TRBJ2-3; D remains ambiguous. This receptor was obtained from a human donor in good health (CMV status not recorded). Some clones in this sample may be carry-over from other donors' samples. This specimen was cultured PBMCs, taken from culture after CMV antigen stimulation. CDR3 loop: CASGLLAGTDTQYF. The CDR3 DNA sequence: TGTGCTAGTGGTTTGCTGGCGGGCACAGATACGCAGTATTTT.